These 23 T cell receptor beta chains share one sample of origin, sequenced in a study of OX40 agonist ivuxolimab in advanced cancers. Here immunoSEQ multiplex PCR was the method, and the copy in TCRdb shows in-frame clones only, minus some. Among 30,000 to 45,000 clones listed, roughly 77% were seen once. The source material was CD4+ or CD8+ T cells sorted from blood, sampled in a trial of the OX40 agonist ivuxolimab. These TCRs come from an adult with an advanced solid tumor such as melanoma, head and neck, liver or kidney cancer.

V and J are TRBV6-6 and TRBJ1-1, with D possibly TRBD1 on 6 matching bases. The CDR3 is 14 amino acids. Trimming left V 6 bases short and J 4 bases short, with 15 bases between. Per the germline V gene, CDR1 is MNHNY and CDR2 is SVGAGI (reference sequence). CDR3 residues: CASRGMDSRTEAFF. The CDR3 nucleotides are TGTGCCAGCAGAGGGATGGACAGTCGCACTGAAGCTTTCTTT.

This clone was picked up a small number of times. The chain links TRBV18 to TRBJ2-6; D unresolved. Trimming took 4 bases from V and 0 from J, leaving 4 bases between them. Germline CDR1 KGHSH, CDR2 LQKENI. The CDR3 contains 14 residues. The CDR3 DNA sequence: TGTGCCAGCTCACAAGGCTCTGGGGCCAACGTCCTGACTTTC. Its protein product is CASSQGSGANVLTF.

This clone was counted between two and nine times. This sequence joins TRBV19 and TRBJ2-7, with unresolved D. CDR1 LNHDA and CDR2 SQIVND come from the germline V gene (reference sequence). The ends were cut back, 1 base at V and 1 base at J, with 8 bases in the middle. This CDR3 is built from 14 residues. Here the CDR3 reads CASSIALQSYEQYF. The CDR3 nucleotides are TGTGCCAGTAGTATAGCACTACAGTCCTACGAGCAGTACTTC.

This clone showed up just once. V usage is TRBV9 and J usage is TRBJ2-1, with 9 nucleotides matching TRBD2. In germline, CDR1 is SGDLS, CDR2 YYNGEE. The ends lost 0 bases at V and 9 bases at J; junction bases unmatched: 7. The CDR3 length is 15 residues. The CDR3 DNA sequence: TGTGCCAGCAGCGTAGAGGCTAGCGGGGCGGTTGAGCAGTTCTTC. Its translation is CASSVEASGAVEQFF.

The V gene is TRBV14, the J gene TRBJ2-5, with a weak D call TRBD1 (6 bases). Between the trimmed V and J ends, which lost 1 base and 3 bases, there was a span of 9 bases. CDR3 length: 14 amino acids. Germline loops: CDR1 SGHDN, CDR2 FVKESK. The CDR3 DNA reads as TGTGCCAGCAGCCAAGCGGCAGGGGAAGAGACCCAGTACTTC. Translating gives CASSQAAGEETQYF.

The chain is built from TRBV27 and TRBJ2-2; 7 nucleotides align to TRBD2. Germline V CDR1 and CDR2: MNHEY, SMNVEV (reference sequence). This CDR3 is built from 14 residues. The V segment lost 9 bases and the J segment 5 bases; nucleotides outside the gene matches: 9. The CDR3 is CASSRGRGTGELFF. The CDR3 DNA reads as TGTGCCAGTTCCCGCGGGAGAGGGACCGGGGAGCTGTTTTTT.

The chain employs TRBV19 and TRBJ1-5, with a tentative D call TRBD1 (5 bases). CDR1 and CDR2 from the germline V gene are LNHDA and SQIVND (reference sequence). V lost 6 bases, J lost 3 bases, and 21 bases lay in between. The CDR3 is made up of 17 amino acids. CDR3 in amino acids: CASSGPGGRLVNQPQHF. In DNA form, the CDR3 reads TGTGCCAGTAGCGGGCCCGGGGGTAGATTAGTCAATCAGCCCCAGCATTTT.

The CDR3 coding sequence is TGTGCCAGCAGGCCCGAGGGGGCGAGGGGCAAAAACATTCAGTACTTC. Its translation: CASRPEGARGKNIQYF. The J gene is TRBJ2-4, the V gene TRBV6-6; 7 positions match TRBD1. This CDR3 comprises 16 residues. Per the germline V gene, CDR1 is MNHNY and CDR2 is SVGAGI (reference sequence). The V gene end was trimmed by 6 bases and the J gene end by 3 bases; junction bases not matched to a gene: 11.

This chain joins TRBV28 and TRBJ2-4; no definite D call. CDR1 is MDHEN and CDR2 is SYDVKM in the germline V gene. This CDR3 spans 12 amino acids. V lost 5 bases to trimming and J lost 8 bases, with 10 bases between them. The CDR3 loop is CASSPLWDIQYF. The CDR3 region has the DNA TGTGCCAGCAGTCCCCTTTGGGACATTCAGTACTTC.

Worth noting for this clone: The sample contains more than one DNA sequence encoding this CDR3. The chain employs TRBV5-5 and TRBJ1-5; the match to TRBD1 covers 7 bases. Germline V CDR1 and CDR2: SGHKS, YYEKEE (reference sequence). This CDR3 is 16 amino acids long. J was trimmed by 0 bases and V by 4 bases; bases with no gene match: 7. In nucleotides, the CDR3 is TGTGCCAGCAGCCGGGACAGAGCAAATAGCAATCAGCCCCAGCATTTT. The encoded protein is CASSRDRANSNQPQHF.

The gene calls are TRBV18 and TRBJ2-7, with 7 nucleotides matching TRBD1. V was pared by 2 bases and J by 6 bases, with 4 bases of the junction left unmatched. Looked up from germline, CDR1 is KGHSH and CDR2 is LQKENI. The CDR3 contains 13 residues. CDR3 protein: CASSPNRDSEQYF. The DNA of the CDR3 is TGTGCCAGCTCACCAAATAGGGACAGCGAGCAGTACTTC.

The chain employs TRBV6-6 and TRBJ1-1, with D hard to call. The germline V gene has CDR1 MNHNY and CDR2 SVGAGI (reference sequence). The CDR3 has 13 amino acids. The ends were cut back, 6 bases at V and 0 bases at J, with 8 bases in the middle. DNA for the CDR3: TGTGCCAGCAGGGAGTCTCTGAACACTGAAGCTTTCTTT. Encoded protein: CASRESLNTEAFF.

The rearrangement uses TRBV19 and TRBJ1-2; 8 bases match TRBD1. The V segment lost 2 bases and the J segment 8 bases; nucleotides outside the gene matches: 10. The CDR3 length is 15 residues. From germline, CDR1 is LNHDA and CDR2 SQIVND (reference sequence). The CDR3 nucleotides are TGTGCCAGTAGTATAAAGCCCGGGACAGGAGCAGGCTACACCTTC. Amino acids: CASSIKPGTGAGYTF.

This sequence joins TRBV5-5 and TRBJ1-6; D may be TRBD1 (6 bases). V lost 4 bases, J lost 6 bases, and 17 bases lay in between. This CDR3 comprises 16 residues. Per the germline V gene, CDR1 is SGHKS and CDR2 is YYEKEE (reference sequence). The CDR3 DNA reads TGTGCCAGCAGCCCACAGGGTAGGGGGGGTAATTCACCCCTCCACTTT. Translated, it gives CASSPQGRGGNSPLHF.

In this sample, this clone turned up a few times. The gene calls are TRBV27 and TRBJ1-2, with 7 bases aligning to TRBD1. This CDR3 is built from 13 residues. The germline gives CDR1 MNHEY, CDR2 SMNVEV (reference sequence). The V segment lost 5 bases and the J segment 7 bases; nucleotides outside the gene matches: 7. As DNA, the CDR3 is TGTGCCAGCAGTCCGGGACAGATCCGTGGCTACACCTTC. Translating it yields CASSPGQIRGYTF.

V is TRBV19 and J is TRBJ2-6, with 8 bases matching TRBD1. Germline CDR1 reads LNHDA; CDR2 reads SQIVND (reference sequence). This CDR3 comprises 15 residues. The trim removed 4 bases at V and 1 base at J, leaving 0 bases unmatched. The CDR3 loop is CASSRTGSGANVLTF. The CDR3 region has the DNA TGTGCCAGTAGTAGGACAGGGTCTGGGGCCAACGTCCTGACTTTC.

This chain connects TRBV30 to TRBJ2-6; no reliable D call. The V and J ends lost 2 bases and 1 base respectively, with 9 bases between them. CDR1 GTSNPN and CDR2 SVGIG come from the germline V gene (reference sequence). The CDR3 extends over 15 amino acids. CDR3 amino acids: CAWSLAFSGANVLTF. The CDR3 DNA is TGTGCCTGGAGTCTCGCTTTTTCTGGGGCCAACGTCCTGACTTTC. Filled out from reference TRBV30 and TRBJ2-6, the complete variable domain reads SQTIHQWPATLVQPVGSPLSLECTVEGTSNPNLYWYRQAAGRGLQLLFYSVGIGQISSEVPQNLSASRPQDRQFILSSKKLLLSDSGFYLCAWSLAFSGANVLTFGAGSRLTVL.

In its sample, this clone was seen once. The chain links TRBV14 to TRBJ2-1, with TRBD2 identical over 10 bases. From germline, CDR1 is SGHDN and CDR2 FVKESK. With 3 bases clipped from V and 7 bases from J, the junction kept 3 bases outside the gene matches. The CDR3 is made up of 14 amino acids. The CDR3 loop is CASSQPTSGNEQFF. The CDR3 DNA reads as TGTGCCAGCAGCCAGCCGACTAGCGGGAATGAGCAGTTCTTC.

The rearrangement uses TRBV5-4 and TRBJ2-1, with 8 bases that match TRBD2. V lost 9 bases and J lost 9; bases outside the gene matches: 14. CDR3 length: 14 amino acids. Germline CDR1 reads SGHNT; CDR2 reads YYREEE (reference sequence). The CDR3 here is CANSLSGGESEQFF. CDR3 nucleotides: TGTGCCAATAGCCTGAGCGGGGGAGAGAGTGAGCAGTTCTTC.

The chain has TRBV4-2 and TRBJ2-5; unclear D gene. Per the germline V gene, CDR1 is LGHNA and CDR2 is YNFKEQ. Trimming removed 1 base from V and 4 bases from J, with 7 bases in between. CDR3 length equals 13 residues. The CDR3 sequence is CASSQGAGETQYF. CDR3 in DNA: TGTGCCAGCAGCCAAGGGGCCGGAGAGACCCAGTACTTC.

The V call is TRBV19, the J call TRBJ2-5; 9 bases align to TRBD2. This CDR3 is 17 amino acids long. CDR1 is LNHDA and CDR2 is SQIVND in the germline V gene (reference sequence). V shed 1 base and J 5 bases; nucleotides not matched to a gene: 11. The CDR3 sequence: CASSIVFGAGGAETQYF. In DNA, the CDR3 is TGTGCCAGTAGTATAGTGTTCGGAGCGGGAGGCGCTGAGACCCAGTACTTC.

CDR3 region: CASSVTGSTYEQYF. DNA of the CDR3: TGTGCCAGCAGCGTAACCGGGAGCACCTACGAGCAGTACTTC. The J gene is TRBJ2-7, the V gene TRBV9; D might be TRBD2 (6 bases). The CDR3 contains 14 residues. Germline assignment: CDR1 SGDLS and CDR2 YYNGEE. V gave up 1 base and J gave up 2 bases, with 10 bases separating them.

The chain recombines TRBV7-2 with TRBJ1-2; D ambiguous. The V end lost 0 bases, the J end lost 4 bases, and 6 bases lay between the germline ends. The germline V gene encodes CDR1 SGHTA and CDR2 FQGNSA. The CDR3 has 13 amino acids. DNA of the CDR3: TGTGCCAGCAGCTTAGCTACACGCTATGGCTACACCTTC. It translates to CASSLATRYGYTF.